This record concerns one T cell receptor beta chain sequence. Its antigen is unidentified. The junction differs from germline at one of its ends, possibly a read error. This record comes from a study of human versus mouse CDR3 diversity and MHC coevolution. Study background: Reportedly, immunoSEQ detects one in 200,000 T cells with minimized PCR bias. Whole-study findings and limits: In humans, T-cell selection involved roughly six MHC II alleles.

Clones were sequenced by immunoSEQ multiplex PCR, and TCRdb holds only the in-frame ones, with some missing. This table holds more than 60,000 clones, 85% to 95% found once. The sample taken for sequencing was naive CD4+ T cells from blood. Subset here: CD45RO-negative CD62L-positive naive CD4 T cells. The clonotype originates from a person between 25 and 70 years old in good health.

Here the CDR3 DNA reads TGTGCCAGCAGTTACACAGGTCGGGCCAAAAACATTCAGTGCTTC. This translates into CASSYTGRAKNIQCF. The chain recombines TRBV6-5 with TRBJ2-4; a weak D match, TRBD1 (5 bases). Per the germline V gene, CDR1 is MNHEY and CDR2 is SVGAGI. The CDR3 sequence is 15 residues long.